A single sample gave rise to the 5 T cell receptor beta chains below, sequenced in a study of shared clonotypes between healthy human individuals. Repertoires were generated with immunoSEQ multiplex PCR, while TCRdb's copy carries only in-frame clones and drops some. The sample contains some 790,000 clones, about two thirds of which appear only once. The specimen was memory CD4+ T cells sorted from blood. Described subset: CD45RA-negative fraction. The receptor set was obtained from a woman in her twenties or thirties in good health.

This clone was detected many times. Other DNA variants within this sample encode the same CDR3. The chain couples TRBV15 to TRBJ2-3; D gene unclear. Germline assignment: CDR1 LNHNV and CDR2 YYDKDF (reference sequence). Trimming cost V 4 bases and J 1 base, with 3 bases left between them. This CDR3 comprises 12 residues. This CDR3 reads CATSNRTDTQYF. In DNA form, the CDR3 reads TGTGCCACCAGCAACCGCACAGATACGCAGTATTTT.

This clone was detected only a few times. The CDR3 region has the DNA TGTGCCAGCAGTCCAAGAGACCTGGGCAAAGTTGAAGCTTTCTTT. It yields the protein CASSPRDLGKVEAFF. J is TRBJ1-1 and V is TRBV6-1; D call uncertain. CDR3 length: 15 residues. CDR1 is MNHNS and CDR2 is SASEGT in the germline V gene. V lost 5 bases, J lost 7 bases, and 20 bases lay in between.

This clone has a handful of counts. J is TRBJ1-2 and V is TRBV2; 9 bases are a match to TRBD1. The CDR3 contains 15 residues. Germline-derived CDR1 and CDR2 are SNHLY and FYNNEI. The V segment lost 6 bases and the J segment 4 bases; nucleotides outside the gene matches: 9. The CDR3 nucleotides read TGTGCCAGCAGCGTAACAGGGGGCGCACTCTATGGCTACACCTTC. Protein sequence: CASSVTGGALYGYTF.

This clone showed up just a few times. The junction differs from germline at one of its ends, possibly a read error. This chain joins TRBV7-2 and TRBJ2-5; tentatively, D is TRBD2 (5 bases). The J call may be mistaken, given a closer DNA end match to TRBJ2-7. Germline V gives CDR1 SGHTA, CDR2 FQGNSA. CDR3 size: 15 residues. The CDR3 DNA sequence: TGTGCCAGCAGCCTAGCTGGGGTCCCTAACTACGAGCAGTACTTC. It codes for CASSLAGVPNYEQYF.

Comment on this clone: Different DNA sequences within this sample yield the same CDR3. The chain couples TRBV9 to TRBJ1-5, with 10 bases matching TRBD1. Germline CDR1 SGDLS, CDR2 YYNGEE. The trim removed 4 bases at V and 3 bases at J, leaving 4 bases unmatched. The CDR3 has 15 amino acids. The DNA of the CDR3 is TGTGCCAGCAGCCGGGACAGGGGTGACAATCAGCCCCAGCATTTT. Protein product: CASSRDRGDNQPQHF.